This TCR beta chain was captured in a study of cytotoxic CD8 clonotypes in ibrutinib-treated CLL. This CDR3 spans 12 amino acids. V lost 2 bases and J lost 8, with 7 bases in between. Germline CDR1 KGHSH, CDR2 LQKENI. The sample holds one count of this clone. Sequenced by immunoSEQ multiplex PCR; TCRdb stores in-frame clones only, minus some. Found here are about 92,000 clones, over 60% of them singletons; the top ten hold around 25%. The J gene is TRBJ2-1, the V gene TRBV18; a weak D match, TRBD1 (5 bases). Sequenced material: PBMCs, taken after 24 months of ibrutinib treatment. This TCR was recovered from a human donor with chronic lymphocytic leukemia. The CDR3 DNA is TGTGCCAGCTCACCAAGGGGTTATGAGCAGTTCTTC. It is translated as CASSPRGYEQFF.